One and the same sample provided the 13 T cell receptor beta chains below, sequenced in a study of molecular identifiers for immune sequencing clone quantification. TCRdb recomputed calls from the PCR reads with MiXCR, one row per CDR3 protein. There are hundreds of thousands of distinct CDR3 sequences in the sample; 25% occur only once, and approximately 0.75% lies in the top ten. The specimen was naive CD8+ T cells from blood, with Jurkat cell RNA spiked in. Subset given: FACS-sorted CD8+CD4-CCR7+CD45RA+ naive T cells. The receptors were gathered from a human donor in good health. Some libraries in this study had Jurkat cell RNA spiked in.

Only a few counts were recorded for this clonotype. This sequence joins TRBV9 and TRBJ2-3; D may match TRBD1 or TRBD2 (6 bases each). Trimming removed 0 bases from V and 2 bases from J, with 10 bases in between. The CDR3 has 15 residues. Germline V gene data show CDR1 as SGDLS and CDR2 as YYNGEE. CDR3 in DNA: TGTGCCAGCAGCGTAGATGGGGGGCACACAGATACGCAGTATTTT. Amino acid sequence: CASSVDGGHTDTQYF.

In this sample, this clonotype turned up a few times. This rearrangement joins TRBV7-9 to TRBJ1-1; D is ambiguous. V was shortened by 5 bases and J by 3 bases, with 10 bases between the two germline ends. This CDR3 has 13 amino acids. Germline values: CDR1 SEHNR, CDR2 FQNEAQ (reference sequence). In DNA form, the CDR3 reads TGTGCCAGCAGCAAGCCGGGAGACACTGAAGCTTTCTTT. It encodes CASSKPGDTEAFF.

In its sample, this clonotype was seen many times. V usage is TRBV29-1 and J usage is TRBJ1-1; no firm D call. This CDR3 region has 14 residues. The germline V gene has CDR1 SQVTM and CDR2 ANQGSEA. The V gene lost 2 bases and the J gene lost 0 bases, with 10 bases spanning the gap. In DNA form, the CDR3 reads TGCAGCGTTGAAAAAACTGGTCTGAACACTGAAGCTTTCTTT. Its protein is CSVEKTGLNTEAFF.

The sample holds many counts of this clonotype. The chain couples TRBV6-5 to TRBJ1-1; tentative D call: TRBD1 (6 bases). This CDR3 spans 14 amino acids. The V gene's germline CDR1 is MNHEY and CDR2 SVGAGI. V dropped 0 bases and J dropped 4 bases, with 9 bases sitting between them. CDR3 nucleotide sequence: TGTGCCAGCAGTTACTCGGGGGCGGGCACTGAAGCTTTCTTT. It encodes CASSYSGAGTEAFF.

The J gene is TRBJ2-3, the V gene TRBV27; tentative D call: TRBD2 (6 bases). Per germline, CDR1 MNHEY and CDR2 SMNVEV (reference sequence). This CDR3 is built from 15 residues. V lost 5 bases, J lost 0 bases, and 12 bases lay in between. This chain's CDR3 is CASSPLAHSTDTQYF. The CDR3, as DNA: TGTGCCAGCAGTCCCCTAGCGCACAGCACAGATACGCAGTATTTT.

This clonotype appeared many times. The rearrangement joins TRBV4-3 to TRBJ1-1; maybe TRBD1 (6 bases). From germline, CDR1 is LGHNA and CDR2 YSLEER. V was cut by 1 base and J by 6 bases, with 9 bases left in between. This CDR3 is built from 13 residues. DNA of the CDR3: TGCGCCAGCAGCCAAGGGCAGGGGTCTGAAGCTTTCTTT. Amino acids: CASSQGQGSEAFF.

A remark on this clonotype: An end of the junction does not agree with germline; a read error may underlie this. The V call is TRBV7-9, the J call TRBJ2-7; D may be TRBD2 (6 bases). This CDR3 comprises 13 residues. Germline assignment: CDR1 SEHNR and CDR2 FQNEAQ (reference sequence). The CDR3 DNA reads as TGTGCCAGCGGCTTGGTAACGGGGGACGAGCAGTACTTC. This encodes CASGLVTGDEQYF.

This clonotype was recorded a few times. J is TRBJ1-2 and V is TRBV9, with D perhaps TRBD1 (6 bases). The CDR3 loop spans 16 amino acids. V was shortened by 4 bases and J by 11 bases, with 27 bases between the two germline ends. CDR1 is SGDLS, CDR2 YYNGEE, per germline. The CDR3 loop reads CASSNTGGMDSLLYTF. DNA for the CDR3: TGTGCCAGCAGCAACACGGGGGGGATGGACAGCCTCCTATACACCTTC.

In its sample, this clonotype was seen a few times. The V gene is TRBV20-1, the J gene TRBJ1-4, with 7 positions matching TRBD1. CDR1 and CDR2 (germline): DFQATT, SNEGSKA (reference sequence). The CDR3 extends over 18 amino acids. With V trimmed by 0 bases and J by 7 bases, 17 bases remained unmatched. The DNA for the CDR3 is TGCAGTGCTAGAGACCTCAATCGACAGGGAAGAAGGAGTGAAAAACTGTTTTTT. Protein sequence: CSARDLNRQGRRSEKLFF.

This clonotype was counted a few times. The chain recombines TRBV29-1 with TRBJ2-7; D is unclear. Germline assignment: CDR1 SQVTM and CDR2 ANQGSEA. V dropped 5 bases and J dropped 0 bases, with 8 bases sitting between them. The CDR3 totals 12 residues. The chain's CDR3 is CSVTSYSYEQYF. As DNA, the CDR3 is TGCAGCGTTACATCTTACTCCTACGAGCAGTACTTC.

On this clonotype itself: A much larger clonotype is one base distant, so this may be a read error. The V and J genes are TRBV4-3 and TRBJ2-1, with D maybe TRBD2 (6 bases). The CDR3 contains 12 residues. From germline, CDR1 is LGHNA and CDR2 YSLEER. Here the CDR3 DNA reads TGCGCCCGCAGCCAAGGAGGGGCTGAGCAGTTCTTC. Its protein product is CARSQGGAEQFF.

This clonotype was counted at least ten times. The DNA for the CDR3 is TGTGCCAGCACGAGTTTACAAGAGGGCTCTGGGGCCAACGTCCTGACTTTC. This codes for CASTSLQEGSGANVLTF. The chain recombines TRBV28 with TRBJ2-6; tentative D call: TRBD2 (5 bases). Trimming removed 7 bases at V and 0 bases at J, with 16 bases between. Per germline, CDR1 MDHEN and CDR2 SYDVKM. This CDR3 spans 17 amino acids.

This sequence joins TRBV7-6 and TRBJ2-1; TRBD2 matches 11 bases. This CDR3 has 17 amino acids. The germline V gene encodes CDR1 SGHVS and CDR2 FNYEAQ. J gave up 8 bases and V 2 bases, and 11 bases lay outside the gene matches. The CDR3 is CASSLSRDSGRGDEQFF. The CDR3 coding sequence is TGTGCCAGCAGCTTATCCCGCGATAGCGGGAGGGGGGATGAGCAGTTCTTC.